This T cell receptor beta chain was observed in a study of CD8 T cells in Susac syndrome (dated by TCRdb to about 2019). As for the study more broadly: Repertoire sequencing was used to test whether CD8+ T cell activation and differentiation in Susac syndrome was antigen driven. Results the study describes overall, beyond this receptor: The TCR sequencing and HLA analysis was acknowledged to have included a relatively small number of individuals.

About this clonotype: Its antigen target is currently unknown. Base qualities are missing; no much larger clone stands one base away.

High-throughput TCR beta sequencing profiled peripheral blood CD8+ and CD4+ T cells from healthy donors, Susac syndrome patients and multiple sclerosis patients. Multiple sclerosis controls were treatment-naive patients with stable or active relapsing-remitting disease fulfilling revised McDonald criteria. CD8+ TEMRA cells were enriched by FACS, while bulk CD8+ and CD4+ T cells were purified by magnetic negative isolation. Blood was drawn into EDTA tubes, processed within 24 hours, and PBMCs were isolated by density gradient centrifugation. PBMCs destined for TCR sequencing were cryopreserved in liquid nitrogen and later thawed in a 37 °C water bath. Purity of sorted or isolated CD4+, CD8+ and CD8+ TEMRA cells was at least 90%. Measured from the cysteine to the phenylalanine, the CDR3 is 12 residues long. Of the read, only the CDR3 DNA is kept; its 36 bases are in frame from base 1. CDR1 is given as MNHEY and CDR2 as SVGAGI, both from the germline V gene. Trimming costs V 5 bases and J 9 bases, and their ends lie 13 bases apart.

RNA was extracted with the RNeasy kit and roughly 0.45 to 1 ug was reverse transcribed using random hexamers. The immunoSEQ multiplex PCR assay, covering 54 Vbeta and 13 Jbeta segments, was used to amplify TCR beta CDR3 regions. To correct PCR amplification bias, a synthetic template baseline was used for both primer optimization and computational correction. Under the source paper's analysis protocol: Reads were assigned to V, D and J genes according to IMGT and analyzed in immunoSEQ Analyzer, with only productive sequences retained. Clonality was computed as one minus Shannon entropy normalized by log2 of the number of productive unique sequences. For each patient and control, public and private clones were evaluated within the 100 most prevalent clones. A clone was defined as Susac-specific if it was absent from the healthy and MS cohorts, from roughly 990 published viral clones and from other ImmuneACCESS disease sequences. TCRdb reworked the public reads: Q25 trimming with fastp, MiXCR clone assembly, productive beta chains retained. Every entry covers one CDR3 protein and lists the most common genes and DNA from its rows. What appears here as the V and J calls and clone size reflects TCRdb's work, not the paper's. Across this sample there are approximately 160,000 distinct CDR3 sequences, with roughly 92% seen only once. The ten largest clones take up around 0.09% of the sample.

This TCR was sampled from a human donor with multiple sclerosis. Recombination joined TRBV6-5 with TRBJ1-1; TRBD1 might be the D gene, on 6 matching bases. Sequencing was carried out using CD4+ T cells from PBMCs. The nucleotide sequence reads as follows: TGTGCCAGCAGTCCAAGGACAGAAAAAGCTTTCTTT. This yields the protein CASSPRTEKAFF.